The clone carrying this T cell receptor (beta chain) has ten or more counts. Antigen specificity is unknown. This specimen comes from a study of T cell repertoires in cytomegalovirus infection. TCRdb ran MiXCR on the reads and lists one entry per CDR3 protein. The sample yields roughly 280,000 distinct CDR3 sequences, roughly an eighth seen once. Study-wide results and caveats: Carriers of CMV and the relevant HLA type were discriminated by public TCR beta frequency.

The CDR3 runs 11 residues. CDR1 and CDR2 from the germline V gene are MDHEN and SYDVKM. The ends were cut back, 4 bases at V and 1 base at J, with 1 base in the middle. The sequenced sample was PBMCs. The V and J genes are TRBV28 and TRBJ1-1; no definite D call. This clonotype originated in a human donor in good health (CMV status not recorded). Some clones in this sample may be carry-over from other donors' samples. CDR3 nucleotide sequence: TGTGCCAGCAGTTGGAACACTGAAGCTTTCTTT. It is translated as CASSWNTEAFF.